This passage covers 15 T cell receptor beta chains from one sample sequenced in a study of blood T cell repertoires in COVID-19. Produced via immunoSEQ multiplex PCR; TCRdb's table is partial and in-frame only. The top ten hold roughly 4% of the sample, which has more than 95,000 clones, approximately 81% seen once. The sequenced sample was peripheral blood. Source of these receptors: a woman aged 50 to 65 with acute or convalescent COVID-19.

V usage is TRBV7-2 and J usage is TRBJ2-1; 9 bases map to TRBD2. Germline lookup yields CDR1 SGHTA and CDR2 FQGNSA. The CDR3 is 16 amino acids. The J segment lost 6 bases and the V segment lost 4 bases, leaving 10 bases of the junction unmatched. The CDR3 DNA reads TGTGCCAGCAGCTCATCAGGACTAGCGAGAGTCAATGAGCAGTTCTTC. Protein: CASSSSGLARVNEQFF.

The V call is TRBV6-5, the J call TRBJ1-5, with 9 bases that match TRBD1. Germline CDR1 reads MNHEY; CDR2 reads SVGAGI. J was trimmed by 3 bases and V by 7 bases; bases with no gene match: 7. CDR3 length: 15 residues. CDR3 coding DNA: TGTGCCAGCAACCCCGGACAGGGGTACAATCAGCCCCAGCATTTT. This codes for CASNPGQGYNQPQHF.

The chain carries TRBV2 and TRBJ1-1; 9 bases align to TRBD1. After removal of 3 bases from V and 6 bases from J, the junction contained 2 bases not matched to a gene. Germline loops: CDR1 SNHLY, CDR2 FYNNEI. The CDR3 sequence is 13 residues long. In nucleotides, the CDR3 is TGTGCCAGCAGTGAGTACAGGGGGCCTGAAGCTTTCTTT. As protein: CASSEYRGPEAFF.

The gene calls are TRBV4-1 and TRBJ2-1, with 9 bases fitting TRBD1. This CDR3 has 16 amino acids. The trim removed 5 bases at V and 8 bases at J, leaving 13 bases unmatched. CDR1 is MGHRA and CDR2 is YSYEKL in the germline V gene. DNA of the CDR3: TGCGCCAGCAGCTCCTTACCGGGACAGGGTTCTTATGAGCAGTTCTTC. It encodes CASSSLPGQGSYEQFF.

This chain joins TRBV6-5 and TRBJ1-2; 7 positions agree with TRBD1. Trimming cost V 6 bases and J 2 bases; bases outside gene matches: 9. The CDR3 sequence is 15 residues long. Germline V gives CDR1 MNHEY, CDR2 SVGAGI. The CDR3 protein is CASRVDRVGNYGYTF. The DNA of the CDR3 is TGTGCCAGCAGGGTCGACAGGGTTGGGAACTATGGCTACACCTTC.

J is TRBJ2-2 and V is TRBV7-9; D may be TRBD1 (6 bases). The CDR3 contains 16 residues. The germline V gene encodes CDR1 SEHNR and CDR2 FQNEAQ (reference sequence). The ends were cut back, 7 bases at V and 0 bases at J, with 15 bases in the middle. The CDR3 spells CASTIQGQTNTGELFF. The CDR3, as DNA: TGTGCCAGCACCATTCAGGGACAAACGAACACCGGGGAGCTGTTTTTT.

The J gene is TRBJ2-5, the V gene TRBV5-1; no definite D call. The CDR3 runs to 15 residues. V gave up 1 base and J gave up 1 base, with 11 bases separating them. CDR1 and CDR2 from the germline V gene are SGHRS and YFSETQ. The CDR3 DNA is TGCGCCAGCAGCTTGACGGCGGCGATCCAAGAGACCCAGTACTTC. Protein sequence: CASSLTAAIQETQYF.

J is TRBJ1-6 and V is TRBV7-3; 7 nucleotides align to TRBD1. Germline V CDR1 and CDR2: SGHTA, FQGTGA. The V gene end was trimmed by 3 bases and the J gene end by 7 bases; junction bases not matched to a gene: 3. This CDR3 is 14 amino acids long. The CDR3 sequence: CASSLGQINSPLHF. The DNA for the CDR3 is TGTGCCAGCAGCTTGGGACAGATCAATTCACCCCTCCACTTT.

The CDR3 bases are TGCGCCAGCAGCTTTTGGCGGGAGGGCTCAGATACGCAGTATTTT. Translating it yields CASSFWREGSDTQYF. The J gene is TRBJ2-3, the V gene TRBV5-1, with 9 positions matching TRBD2. The V gene's germline CDR1 is SGHRS and CDR2 YFSETQ. The CDR3 totals 15 residues. V was clipped by 2 bases and J by 4 bases; unmatched bases: 5.

J is TRBJ2-1 and V is TRBV29-1; TRBD1 matches at 7 bases. The CDR3 totals 13 residues. Germline-derived CDR1 and CDR2 are SQVTM and ANQGSEA. V shed 7 bases, J shed 2 bases, and the junction held 5 bases outside the gene matches. The CDR3 bases are TGCAGCGGTCGGACAGGAACCTACAATGAGCAGTTCTTC. As protein: CSGRTGTYNEQFF.

The chain combines TRBV29-1 with TRBJ1-2; 7 bases map to TRBD1. This CDR3 contains 13 residues. Germline V CDR1 and CDR2: SQVTM, ANQGSEA. V gave up 7 bases and J gave up 0 bases; unmatched junction bases: 5. The CDR3 region is CSAGDSPNYGYTF. In nucleotides, the CDR3 is TGCAGCGCTGGGGACAGTCCTAACTATGGCTACACCTTC.

The chain carries TRBV7-9 and TRBJ2-3, with TRBD1 matching 10 bases. The CDR3 is 15 amino acids. Germline V gene sequence: CDR1 SEHNR, CDR2 FQNEAQ (reference sequence). V was pared by 2 bases and J by 6 bases, with 5 bases of the junction left unmatched. CDR3 sequence (DNA): TGTGCCAGCAGCTTACGACAGGGGGCTTGGGATACGCAGTATTTT. It is translated as CASSLRQGAWDTQYF.

CDR3 protein: CASSLEPTGRSHSYF. The CDR3 DNA reads TGTGCCAGCAGCTTGGAACCGACAGGACGAAGCCATTCGTACTTC. This rearrangement joins TRBV5-5 to TRBJ2-7, with a weak D call TRBD1 (6 bases). Between the trimmed V and J ends, which lost 0 bases and 12 bases, there was a span of 22 bases. From germline, CDR1 is SGHKS and CDR2 YYEKEE (reference sequence). The CDR3 extends over 15 amino acids.

This clone turned up a few times. The V and J genes are TRBV11-2 and TRBJ1-1, with no clear D. From germline, CDR1 is SGHAT and CDR2 FQNNGV. CDR3 length: 15 residues. The V gene lost 0 bases and the J gene lost 1 base, with 9 bases spanning the gap. The CDR3 reads CASSLDISGNTEAFF. DNA of the CDR3: TGTGCCAGCAGCTTAGACATCTCGGGGAACACTGAAGCTTTCTTT.

The chain is built from TRBV5-4 and TRBJ1-2; 10 positions match TRBD1. The CDR3 runs to 15 residues. V shed 4 bases, J shed 0 bases, and the junction held 3 bases outside the gene matches. From germline, CDR1 is SGHNT and CDR2 YYREEE (reference sequence). The CDR3 loop is CASSATGGSNYGYTF. The CDR3 nucleotides read TGTGCCAGCAGCGCGACAGGGGGCTCTAACTATGGCTACACCTTC.